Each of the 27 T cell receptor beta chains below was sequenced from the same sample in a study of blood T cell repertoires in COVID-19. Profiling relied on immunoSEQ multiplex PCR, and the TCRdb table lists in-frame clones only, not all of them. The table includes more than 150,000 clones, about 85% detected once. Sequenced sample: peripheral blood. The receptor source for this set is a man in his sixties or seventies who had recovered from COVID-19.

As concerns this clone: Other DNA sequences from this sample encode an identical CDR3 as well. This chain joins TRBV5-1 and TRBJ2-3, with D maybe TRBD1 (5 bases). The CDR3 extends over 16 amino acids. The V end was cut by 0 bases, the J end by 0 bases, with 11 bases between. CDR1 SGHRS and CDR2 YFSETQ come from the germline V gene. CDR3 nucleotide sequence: TGCGCCAGCAGCTTGGGTCAGGGCCCGAGCACAGATACGCAGTATTTT. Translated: CASSLGQGPSTDTQYF. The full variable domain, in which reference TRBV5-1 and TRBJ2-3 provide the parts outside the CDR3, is KAGVTQTPRYLIKTRGQQVTLSCSPISGHRSVSWYQQTPGQGLQFLFEYFSETQRNKGNFPGRFSGRQFSNSRSEMNVSTLELGDSALYLCASSLGQGPSTDTQYFGPGTRLTVL.

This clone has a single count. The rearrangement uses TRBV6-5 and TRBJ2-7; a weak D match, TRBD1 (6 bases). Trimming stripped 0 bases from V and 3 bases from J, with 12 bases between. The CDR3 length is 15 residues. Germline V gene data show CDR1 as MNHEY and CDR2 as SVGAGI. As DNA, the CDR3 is TGTGCCAGCAGTTACTCGTTTAACAGGGACTACGAGCAGTACTTC. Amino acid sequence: CASSYSFNRDYEQYF.

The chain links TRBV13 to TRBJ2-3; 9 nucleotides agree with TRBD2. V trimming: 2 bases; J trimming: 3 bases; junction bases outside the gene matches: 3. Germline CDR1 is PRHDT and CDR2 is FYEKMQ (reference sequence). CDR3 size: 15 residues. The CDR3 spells CASSLRAGGTDTQYF. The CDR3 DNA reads TGTGCCAGCAGCTTAAGAGCGGGAGGAACAGATACGCAGTATTTT.

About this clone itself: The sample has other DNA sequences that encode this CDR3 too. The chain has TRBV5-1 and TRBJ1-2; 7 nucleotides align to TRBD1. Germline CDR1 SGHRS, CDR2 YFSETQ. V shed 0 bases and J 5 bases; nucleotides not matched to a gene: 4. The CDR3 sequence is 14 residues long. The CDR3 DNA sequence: TGCGCCAGCAGCTTGGACAGGGGAGGTTATGGCTACACCTTC. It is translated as CASSLDRGGYGYTF.

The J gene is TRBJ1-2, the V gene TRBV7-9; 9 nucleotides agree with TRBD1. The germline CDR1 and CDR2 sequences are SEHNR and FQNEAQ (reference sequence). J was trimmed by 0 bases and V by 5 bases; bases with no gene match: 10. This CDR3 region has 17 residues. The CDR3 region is CASSSRDRAPTNYGYTF. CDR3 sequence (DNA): TGTGCCAGCAGCAGCCGGGACAGGGCTCCAACTAACTATGGCTACACCTTC.

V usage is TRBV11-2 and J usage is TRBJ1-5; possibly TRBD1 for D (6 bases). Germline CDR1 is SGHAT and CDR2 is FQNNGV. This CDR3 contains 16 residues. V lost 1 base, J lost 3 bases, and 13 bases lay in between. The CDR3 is CASSLGAGAPNQPQHF. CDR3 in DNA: TGTGCCAGCAGCTTAGGTGCGGGGGCTCCCAATCAGCCCCAGCATTTT. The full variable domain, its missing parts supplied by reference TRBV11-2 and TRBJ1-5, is EAGVAQSPRYKIIEKRQSVAFWCNPISGHATLYWYQQILGQGPKLLIQFQNNGVVDDSQLPKDRFSAERLKGVDSTLKIQPAKLEDSAVYLCASSLGAGAPNQPQHFGDGTRLSIL.

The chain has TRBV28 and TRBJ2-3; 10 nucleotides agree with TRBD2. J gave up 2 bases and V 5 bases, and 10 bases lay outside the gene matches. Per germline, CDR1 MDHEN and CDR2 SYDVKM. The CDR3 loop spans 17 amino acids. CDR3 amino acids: CASSPTGLATYTDTQYF. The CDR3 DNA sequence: TGTGCCAGCAGTCCGACGGGACTAGCGACGTACACAGATACGCAGTATTTT.

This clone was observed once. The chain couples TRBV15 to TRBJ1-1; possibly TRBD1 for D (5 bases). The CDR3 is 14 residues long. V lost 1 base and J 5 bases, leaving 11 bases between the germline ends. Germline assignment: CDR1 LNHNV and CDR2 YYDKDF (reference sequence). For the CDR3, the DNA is TGTGCCACCAGCAGAGGGGGGGACGGGACTGAAGCTTTCTTT. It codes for CATSRGGDGTEAFF.

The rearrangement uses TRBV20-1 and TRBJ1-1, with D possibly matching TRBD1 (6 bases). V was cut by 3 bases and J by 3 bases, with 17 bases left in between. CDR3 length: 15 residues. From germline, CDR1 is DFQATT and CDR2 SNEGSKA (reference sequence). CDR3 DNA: TGCAGTGCTAGTCATCCCGGACAGTCCCACACTGAAGCTTTCTTT. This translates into CSASHPGQSHTEAFF.

CDR3 bases: TGTGCCAGCAGTTTGGGGGCACAAAAATTGGGCCCAGAGACCCAGTACTTC. Protein product: CASSLGAQKLGPETQYF. J is TRBJ2-5 and V is TRBV27; D possibly corresponds to TRBD1 (6 bases). Trimming took 3 bases from V and 4 from J, leaving 21 bases between them. The CDR3 totals 17 residues. CDR1 MNHEY and CDR2 SMNVEV come from the germline V gene (reference sequence).

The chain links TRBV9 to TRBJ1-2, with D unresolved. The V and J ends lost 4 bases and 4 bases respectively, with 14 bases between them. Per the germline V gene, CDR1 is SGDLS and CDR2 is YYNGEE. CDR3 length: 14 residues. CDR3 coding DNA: TGTGCCAGCAGCTCCCTGGATCTAGGCTATGGCTACACCTTC. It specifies CASSSLDLGYGYTF. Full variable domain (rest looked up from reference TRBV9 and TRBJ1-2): DSGVTQTPKHLITATGQRVTLRCSPRSGDLSVYWYQQSLDQGLQFLIQYYNGEERAKGNILERFSAQQFPDLHSELNLSSLELGDSALYFCASSSLDLGYGYTFGSGTRLTVV.

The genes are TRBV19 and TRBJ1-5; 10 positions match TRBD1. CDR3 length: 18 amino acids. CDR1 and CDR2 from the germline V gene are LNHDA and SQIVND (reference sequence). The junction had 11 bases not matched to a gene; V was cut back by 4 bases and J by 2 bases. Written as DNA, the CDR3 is TGTGCCAGTAGTACCCTCCAGACAGGGGGCGACGGCAATCAGCCCCAGCATTTT. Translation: CASSTLQTGGDGNQPQHF.

In DNA, the CDR3 is TGTGCCAGCAGTCCGGGACTAGATACATCTAACACAGATACGCAGTATTTT. It translates to CASSPGLDTSNTDTQYF. The chain joins TRBV11-2 to TRBJ2-3; 8 positions match TRBD2. CDR1 and CDR2 from the germline V gene are SGHAT and FQNNGV. J lost 2 bases, V lost 6 bases, and 13 bases had no gene match. CDR3 length equals 17 residues.

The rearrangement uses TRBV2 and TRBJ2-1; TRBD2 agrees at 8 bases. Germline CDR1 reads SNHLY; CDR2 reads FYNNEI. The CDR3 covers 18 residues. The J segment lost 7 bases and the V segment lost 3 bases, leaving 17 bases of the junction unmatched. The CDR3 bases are TGTGCCAGCAGTGATGTTCATTCGTCGCGGACTAGCTGGAATGAGCAGTTCTTC. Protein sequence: CASSDVHSSRTSWNEQFF. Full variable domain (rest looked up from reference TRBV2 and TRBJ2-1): EPEVTQTPSHQVTQMGQEVILRCVPISNHLYFYWYRQILGQKVEFLVSFYNNEISEKSEIFDDQFSVERPDGSNFTLKIRSTKLEDSAMYFCASSDVHSSRTSWNEQFFGPGTRLTVL.

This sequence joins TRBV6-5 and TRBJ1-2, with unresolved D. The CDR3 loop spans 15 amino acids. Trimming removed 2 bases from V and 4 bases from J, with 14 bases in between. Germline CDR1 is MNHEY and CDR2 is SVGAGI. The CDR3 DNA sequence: TGTGCCAGCAGTTACACGGGGAGATACCGCTATGGCTACACCTTC. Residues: CASSYTGRYRYGYTF.

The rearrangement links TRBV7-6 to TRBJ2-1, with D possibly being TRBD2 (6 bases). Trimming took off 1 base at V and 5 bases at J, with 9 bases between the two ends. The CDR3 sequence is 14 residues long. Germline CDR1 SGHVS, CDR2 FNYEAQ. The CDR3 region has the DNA TGTGCCAGCAGCTTAGGGGGGGTGGACAATGAGCAGTTCTTC. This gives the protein CASSLGGVDNEQFF.

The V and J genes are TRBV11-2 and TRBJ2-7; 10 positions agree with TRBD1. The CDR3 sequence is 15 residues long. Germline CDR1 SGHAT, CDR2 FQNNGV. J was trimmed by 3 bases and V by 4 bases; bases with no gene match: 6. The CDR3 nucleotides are TGTGCCAGCAGCTCCGACAGGGGGCAGGGCTACGAGCAGTACTTC. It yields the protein CASSSDRGQGYEQYF.

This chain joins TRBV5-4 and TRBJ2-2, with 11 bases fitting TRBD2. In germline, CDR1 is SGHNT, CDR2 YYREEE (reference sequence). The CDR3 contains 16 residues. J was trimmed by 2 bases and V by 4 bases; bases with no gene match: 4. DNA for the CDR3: TGTGCCAGCAGCCCGGGACTAGCGGCCAACACCGGGGAGCTGTTTTTT. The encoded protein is CASSPGLAANTGELFF.

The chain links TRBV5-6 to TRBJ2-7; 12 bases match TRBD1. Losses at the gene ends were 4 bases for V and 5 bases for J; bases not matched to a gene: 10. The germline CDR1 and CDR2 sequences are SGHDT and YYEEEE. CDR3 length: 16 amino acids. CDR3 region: CASSAPGQGAINEQYF. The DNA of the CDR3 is TGTGCCAGCAGCGCCCCGGGACAGGGGGCCATCAACGAGCAGTACTTC.

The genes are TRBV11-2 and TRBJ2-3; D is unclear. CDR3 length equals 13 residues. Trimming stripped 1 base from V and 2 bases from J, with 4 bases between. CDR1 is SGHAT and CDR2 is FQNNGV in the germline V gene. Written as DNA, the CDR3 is TGTGCCAGCAGCTTAGCCTTCACAGATACGCAGTATTTT. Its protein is CASSLAFTDTQYF.

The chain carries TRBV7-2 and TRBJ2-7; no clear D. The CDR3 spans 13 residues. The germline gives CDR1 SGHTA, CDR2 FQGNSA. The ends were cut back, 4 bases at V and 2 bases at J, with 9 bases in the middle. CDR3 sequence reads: CASSSQFAYEQYF. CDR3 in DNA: TGTGCCAGCAGCTCACAGTTCGCCTACGAGCAGTACTTC.

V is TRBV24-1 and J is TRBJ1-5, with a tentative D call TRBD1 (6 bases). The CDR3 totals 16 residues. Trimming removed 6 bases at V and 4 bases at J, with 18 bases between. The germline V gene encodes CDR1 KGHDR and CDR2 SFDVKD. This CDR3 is CATSSATQGRNQPQHF. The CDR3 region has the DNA TGTGCCACCAGTAGCGCGACCCAGGGGCGTAATCAGCCCCAGCATTTT.

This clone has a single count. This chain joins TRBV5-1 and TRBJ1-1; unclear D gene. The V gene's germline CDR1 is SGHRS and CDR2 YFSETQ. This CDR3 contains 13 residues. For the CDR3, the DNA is TGCGCATCCTCGGAGGCTATGAACACTGAAGCTTTCTTT. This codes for CASSEAMNTEAFF.

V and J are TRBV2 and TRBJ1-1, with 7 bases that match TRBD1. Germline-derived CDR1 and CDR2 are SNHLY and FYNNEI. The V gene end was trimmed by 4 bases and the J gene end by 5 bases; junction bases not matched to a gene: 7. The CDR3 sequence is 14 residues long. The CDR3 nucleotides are TGTGCCAGCAGTGTGGGCAGGGGGAATACTGAAGCTTTCTTT. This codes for CASSVGRGNTEAFF.

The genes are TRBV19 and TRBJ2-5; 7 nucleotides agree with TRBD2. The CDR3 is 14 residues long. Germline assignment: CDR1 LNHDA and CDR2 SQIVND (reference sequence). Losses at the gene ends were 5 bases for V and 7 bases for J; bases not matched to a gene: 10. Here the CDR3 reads CASSGPGLPGTQYF. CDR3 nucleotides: TGTGCCAGTAGTGGTCCGGGACTACCGGGGACCCAGTACTTC. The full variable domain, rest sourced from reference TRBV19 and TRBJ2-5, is DGGITQSPKYLFRKEGQNVTLSCEQNLNHDAMYWYRQDPGQGLRLIYYSQIVNDFQKGDIAEGYSVSREKKESFPLTVTSAQKNPTAFYLCASSGPGLPGTQYFGPGTRLLVL.

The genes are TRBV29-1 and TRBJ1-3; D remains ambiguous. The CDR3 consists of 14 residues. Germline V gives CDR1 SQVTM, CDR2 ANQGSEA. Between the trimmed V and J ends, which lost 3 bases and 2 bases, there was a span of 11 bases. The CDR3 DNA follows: TGCAGCGTTGACCCTAACCAGGCTGGAAACACCATATATTTT. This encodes CSVDPNQAGNTIYF.

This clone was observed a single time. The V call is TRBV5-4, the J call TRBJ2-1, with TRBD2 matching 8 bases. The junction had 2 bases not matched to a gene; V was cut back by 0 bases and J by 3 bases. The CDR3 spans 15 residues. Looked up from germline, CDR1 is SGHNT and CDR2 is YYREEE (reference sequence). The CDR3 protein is CASSLEAGVYNEQFF. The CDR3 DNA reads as TGTGCCAGCAGCTTGGAAGCGGGAGTCTACAATGAGCAGTTCTTC. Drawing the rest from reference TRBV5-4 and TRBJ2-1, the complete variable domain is ETGVTQSPTHLIKTRGQQVTLRCSSQSGHNTVSWYQQALGQGPQFIFQYYREEENGRGNFPPRFSGLQFPNYSSELNVNALELDDSALYLCASSLEAGVYNEQFFGPGTRLTVL.